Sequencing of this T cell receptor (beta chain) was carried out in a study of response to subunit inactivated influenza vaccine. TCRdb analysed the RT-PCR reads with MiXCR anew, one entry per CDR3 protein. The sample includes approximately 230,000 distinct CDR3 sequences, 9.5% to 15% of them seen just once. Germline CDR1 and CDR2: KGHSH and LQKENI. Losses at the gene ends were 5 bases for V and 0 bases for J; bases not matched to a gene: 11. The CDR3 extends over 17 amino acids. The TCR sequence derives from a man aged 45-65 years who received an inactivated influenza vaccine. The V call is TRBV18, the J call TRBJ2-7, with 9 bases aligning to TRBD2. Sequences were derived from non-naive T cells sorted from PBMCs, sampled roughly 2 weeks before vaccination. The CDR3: CASSSLPGTSTSYEQYF. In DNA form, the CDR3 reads TGTGCCAGCTCATCCCTCCCCGGGACTAGCACCTCCTACGAGCAGTACTTC.